This T cell receptor beta chain was sequenced in a study of cytomegalovirus exposure and HLA in healthy donors. Study-level points and caveats: It was likely that a cluster of highly shared sequence variants was a sequencing artifact.

From germline, CDR1 is SGHDN and CDR2 FVKESK. J gave up 7 bases and V 4 bases, and 10 bases lay outside the gene matches. The CDR3 spans 16 residues. Remarks on this clone: Its antigen is unidentified.

The PCR employed 60 Vbeta primers together with 13 Jbeta primers. Sequencing used immunoSEQ multiplex PCR; TCRdb keeps in-frame clones, though not all of them. Here the sample spans about 140,000 clones, 65% to 80% being singletons. This TCR was recovered from a male donor in good health and CMV-seronegative. V is TRBV14 and J is TRBJ2-7, with 13 nucleotides matching TRBD2. Input material: PBMCs. The CDR3 sequence is CASSPFTGLAGTEQYF. CDR3 nucleotide sequence: TGTGCCAGCAGCCCCTTCACGGGACTAGCGGGAACGGAGCAGTACTTC.